The 25 T cell receptor beta chains in this list originate from one sample, sequenced in a study of CD8+CD57+ T cells in acquired aplastic anemia. By flow cytometry, patients selected for sequencing had shown an expansion of CD8+CD57+ cells. Genomic DNA templated the TCR beta VDJ and CDR3 profiling. TCRdb processed the reads anew with MiXCR; each CDR3 protein has one entry. The sample records 150,000 to 160,000 distinct CDR3 sequences, around half being singletons. The sample consisted of sorted CD4+, CD8+, or CD8+CD57+ T cells (not recorded which) from PBMCs. Receptors originate from a human donor with aplastic anemia.

This clonotype was observed a handful of times. The gene calls are TRBV6-2 or TRBV6-3 and TRBJ2-3, with 10 positions matching TRBD2. V was pared by 7 bases and J by 5 bases, with 12 bases of the junction left unmatched. CDR1 and CDR2 (germline): MNHEY, SVGEGT. CDR3 length equals 16 residues. CDR3 sequence (DNA): TGTGCCAGCACCCGGACTAGCGGAGCCCGGTTAGATACGCAGTATTTT. Encoded protein: CASTRTSGARLDTQYF.

The V call is TRBV10-3, the J call TRBJ2-2; D remains unclear. The germline V gene encodes CDR1 ENHRY and CDR2 SYGVKD. V lost 10 bases, J lost 8 bases, and 8 bases lay in between. The CDR3 has 10 residues. The CDR3 DNA sequence: TGTGCCACCATACAGGGGGAGCTGTTTTTT. Protein: CATIQGELFF.

On this clonotype: A junction boundary mismatches the germline segment, possibly from a read error. The V and J genes are TRBV19 and TRBJ2-1; D gene unclear. From germline, CDR1 is LNHDA and CDR2 SQIVND (reference sequence). The CDR3 has 13 amino acids. CDR3 nucleotides: TGTGCCAGTACCTCACCCCACTACAATCAGCAGTTCTTC. Protein: CASTSPHYNQQFF.

This clonotype was counted ten times or more. The chain carries TRBV5-1 and TRBJ2-7; 9 bases line up with TRBD2. Germline V gives CDR1 SGHRS, CDR2 YFSETQ. The trim removed 0 bases at V and 1 base at J, leaving 2 bases unmatched. The CDR3 has 15 amino acids. CDR3 residues: CASSLGGGGSYEQYF. CDR3 nucleotide sequence: TGCGCCAGCAGCTTGGGCGGGGGGGGTTCCTACGAGCAGTACTTC.

The chain has TRBV2 and TRBJ2-4; D might be TRBD1 (5 bases). This CDR3 contains 14 residues. The germline V gene encodes CDR1 SNHLY and CDR2 FYNNEI. Trimming took off 3 bases at V and 3 bases at J, with 9 bases between the two ends. This chain's CDR3 is CASSDGQGKNIQYF. The CDR3 nucleotides are TGTGCCAGCAGTGATGGGCAGGGCAAAAACATTCAGTACTTC.

The gene calls are TRBV7-3 and TRBJ1-5; 7 bases map to TRBD1. Germline-derived CDR1 and CDR2 are SGHTA and FQGTGA. Trimming took 4 bases from V and 0 from J; bases not matched to a gene: 12. CDR3 length: 18 amino acids. CDR3 in amino acids: CASSSLKGQHNSNQPQHF. CDR3 DNA sequence: TGTGCCAGCAGCTCGTTGAAGGGACAGCATAATAGCAATCAGCCCCAGCATTTT. Drawing the rest from reference TRBV7-3 and TRBJ1-5, the complete variable domain is GAGVSQTPSNKVTEKGKYVELRCDPISGHTALYWYRQSLGQGPEFLIYFQGTGAADDSGLPNDRFFAVRPEGSVSTLKIQRTERGDSAVYLCASSSLKGQHNSNQPQHFGDGTRLSIL.

The chain carries TRBV10-1 and TRBJ2-2, with TRBD1 matching over 8 bases. This CDR3 contains 16 residues. Trimming took 10 bases from V and 4 from J; bases not matched to a gene: 14. CDR1 is WNHNN and CDR2 is SYGVQD in the germline V gene (reference sequence). The CDR3 spells CATPIDRGEGTGELFF. DNA of the CDR3: TGCGCCACCCCTATTGACAGGGGAGAAGGCACCGGGGAGCTGTTTTTT.

This sequence joins TRBV6-5 and TRBJ1-4, with TRBD1 matching 7 bases. With V trimmed by 2 bases and J by 7 bases, 4 bases remained unmatched. The germline gives CDR1 MNHEY, CDR2 SVGAGI. CDR3 length: 14 residues. CDR3 nucleotides: TGTGCCAGCAGTTACGGGGCAGGGGGTGAAAAACTGTTTTTT. Amino acid sequence: CASSYGAGGEKLFF.

The chain recombines TRBV29-1 with TRBJ1-2; D not resolved. The length of the CDR3 is 14 residues. The V gene's germline CDR1 is SQVTM and CDR2 ANQGSEA. Trimming pared 0 bases from V and 2 bases from J, leaving 10 bases between. The CDR3 here is CSVEDRVGNYGYTF. Here the CDR3 DNA reads TGCAGCGTTGAAGATCGGGTAGGGAACTATGGCTACACCTTC. The full variable domain, completed using reference TRBV29-1 and TRBJ1-2, is SAVISQKPSRDICQRGTSLTIQCQVDSQVTMMFWYRQQPGQSLTLIATANQGSEATYESGFVIDKFPISRPNLTFSTLTVSNMSPEDSSIYLCSVEDRVGNYGYTFGSGTRLTVV.

As to this clonotype: This clone may be a read error of a much larger clone one base away. Here the CDR3 DNA reads TGTGTCAGCAGCGTAGTGGCGGGGGGGTACAATGAGCAGTTCTTC. This sequence encodes CVSSVVAGGYNEQFF. V gene TRBV9 combines with J gene TRBJ2-1; TRBD2 matches 9 bases. CDR1 is SGDLS, CDR2 YYNGEE, per germline. The CDR3 is made up of 15 amino acids. Full variable domain (remainder filled in from reference TRBV9 and TRBJ2-1): DSGVTQTPKHLITATGQRVTLRCSPRSGDLSVYWYQQSLDQGLQFLIQYYNGEERAKGNILERFSAQQFPDLHSELNLSSLELGDSALYFCVSSVVAGGYNEQFFGPGTRLTVL.

The V call is TRBV5-1, the J call TRBJ2-7, with TRBD1 identical over 8 bases. The CDR3 spans 13 residues. The V gene end was trimmed by 0 bases and the J gene end by 6 bases; junction bases not matched to a gene: 2. Germline lookup yields CDR1 SGHRS and CDR2 YFSETQ. CDR3 in amino acids: CASSLVRGLEQYF. The CDR3 DNA sequence: TGCGCCAGCAGCTTGGTCAGGGGGCTCGAGCAGTACTTC.

This clonotype was seen repeatedly, ten times or more. The gene calls are TRBV11-1 and TRBJ2-7, with TRBD2 identical over 12 bases. The CDR3 extends over 18 amino acids. Germline V gives CDR1 SGHAT, CDR2 FQDESV (reference sequence). V shed 6 bases and J 5 bases; nucleotides not matched to a gene: 17. The CDR3 here is CASSAASSGGANPHEQYF. The DNA of the CDR3 is TGTGCCAGCAGTGCAGCCTCTAGCGGGGGGGCCAATCCCCACGAGCAGTACTTC.

This clonotype came up many times. The chain uses TRBV12-3 or TRBV12-4 and TRBJ2-3, with D tentatively TRBD1 or TRBD2 (6 bases each). CDR3 length: 14 amino acids. The ends were cut back, 8 bases at V and 1 base at J, with 13 bases in the middle. CDR3 in DNA: TGTGCCAGCGCAGGGGAGCGGGGCACAGATACGCAGTATTTT. The encoded protein is CASAGERGTDTQYF.

J is TRBJ2-2 and V is TRBV19, with 10 bases lining up with TRBD2. Trimming at V came to 3 bases and at J to 6 bases, leaving 10 bases not matched to a gene. This CDR3 has 17 amino acids. CDR1 is LNHDA and CDR2 is SQIVND in the germline V gene (reference sequence). CDR3 region: CASSIPALAGEAGELFF. The CDR3 DNA follows: TGTGCCAGTAGTATCCCGGCCCTAGCGGGAGAGGCCGGGGAGCTGTTTTTT.

The chain has TRBV29-1 and TRBJ2-1; 7 bases agree with TRBD2. The CDR3 covers 10 residues. Germline CDR1 reads SQVTM; CDR2 reads ANQGSEA. The trim removed 7 bases at V and 6 bases at J, leaving 0 bases unmatched. The CDR3 bases are TGCAGCGGCGGGAGCAATGAGCAGTTCTTC. Translated: CSGGSNEQFF.

Comments on this clonotype: Since a much larger clone is just one base distant, this may be a read error. V and J are TRBV7-2 and TRBJ1-2; tentatively, D is TRBD1 (5 bases). Germline V lookup: CDR1 SGHTA, CDR2 FQGNSA. The CDR3 sequence is 15 residues long. CDR3 nucleotides: TGTGCCAGCAGCTTAGCGGGGGACGGCGGGGACGGCTACGCCTTC. Translation: CASSLAGDGGDGYAF.

This clonotype has at least ten counts. The J gene is TRBJ2-1, the V gene TRBV7-2, with D perhaps TRBD2 (7 bases). Trimming took 5 bases from V and 9 from J, leaving 20 bases between them. This CDR3 spans 15 amino acids. CDR1 is SGHTA and CDR2 is FQGNSA in the germline V gene. CDR3 DNA: TGTGCCAGCAGCCGAATAGGGGGGGGGCCCACTGAGCAGTTCTTC. Amino acids: CASSRIGGGPTEQFF. The complete variable domain, with remaining parts taken from reference TRBV7-2 and TRBJ2-1, reads GAGVSQSPSNKVTEKGKDVELRCDPISGHTALYWYRQSLGQGLEFLIYFQGNSAPDKSGLPSDRFSAERTGGSVSTLTIQRTQQEDSAVYLCASSRIGGGPTEQFFGPGTRLTVL.

At least ten counts were recorded for this clonotype. The chain has TRBV4-3 and TRBJ2-7; TRBD1 aligns across 7 bases. Looked up from germline, CDR1 is LGHNA and CDR2 is YSLEER. This CDR3 region has 15 residues. The ends lost 1 base at V and 0 bases at J; junction bases unmatched: 3. The CDR3 reads CASSQGQGPSYEQYF. In nucleotides, the CDR3 is TGCGCCAGCAGCCAAGGACAGGGTCCCTCCTACGAGCAGTACTTC.

This clonotype appeared a few times. This chain joins TRBV19 and TRBJ1-1; D gene unclear. From germline, CDR1 is LNHDA and CDR2 SQIVND (reference sequence). The CDR3 is made up of 14 amino acids. With 4 bases removed from V and 0 bases from J, the gap between germline ends came to 9 bases. CDR3 in amino acids: CASSTIGMNTEAFF. The CDR3 DNA sequence: TGTGCCAGTAGTACGATCGGGATGAACACTGAAGCTTTCTTT.

This clonotype came up a few times. The chain employs TRBV10-3 and TRBJ1-5; D is ambiguous. The CDR3 is 13 residues long. Germline assignment: CDR1 ENHRY and CDR2 SYGVKD. For the CDR3, the DNA is TGTGCTCCCAAGACAACGAATGACCAGCCCCAGCATTTT. Protein product: CAPKTTNDQPQHF.

The rearrangement joins TRBV10-3 to TRBJ2-7; TRBD2 matches 9 bases. The trim removed 10 bases at V and 2 bases at J, leaving 12 bases unmatched. Per germline, CDR1 ENHRY and CDR2 SYGVKD. This CDR3 is 15 amino acids long. The CDR3 DNA follows: TGTGCCAGCAGGTCAGCGGGGGGCAATACCTACGAGCAGTACTTC. Translation: CASRSAGGNTYEQYF.

This clonotype has at least ten counts. V is TRBV20-1 and J is TRBJ2-7; D unclear. V was shortened by 6 bases and J by 4 bases, with 10 bases between the two germline ends. Germline CDR1 reads DFQATT; CDR2 reads SNEGSKA (reference sequence). The length of the CDR3 is 11 residues. The CDR3 reads CSARMTYEQYF. CDR3 sequence (DNA): TGCAGTGCCCGAATGACGTACGAGCAGTACTTC.

This clonotype was observed a few times. The chain joins TRBV29-1 to TRBJ1-2, with 10 bases matching TRBD1. The junction had 8 bases not matched to a gene; V was cut back by 1 base and J by 6 bases. Germline values: CDR1 SQVTM, CDR2 ANQGSEA. The CDR3 consists of 15 residues. CDR3 DNA sequence: TGCAGCGTTGAAGCTATCGGGACAGGGGTGGATGGCTACACCTTC. Its translation: CSVEAIGTGVDGYTF.

This clonotype has ten or more counts. V and J are TRBV6-2 or TRBV6-3 and TRBJ1-3; no firm D call. Trimming took 5 bases from V and 0 from J, leaving 8 bases between them. The CDR3 is 14 amino acids. In germline, CDR1 is MNHEY, CDR2 SVGEGT. The CDR3 DNA reads as TGTGCCAGCAGTCACATGGCCTCTGGAAACACCATATATTTT. Translation gives CASSHMASGNTIYF.

This clonotype showed up many times. The chain has TRBV2 and TRBJ2-5, with D hard to call. This CDR3 region has 13 residues. CDR1 and CDR2 (germline): SNHLY, FYNNEI. V was shortened by 2 bases and J by 3 bases, with 7 bases between the two germline ends. This CDR3 is CASSEWIKETQYF. The CDR3 bases are TGTGCCAGCAGTGAATGGATTAAAGAGACCCAGTACTTC.